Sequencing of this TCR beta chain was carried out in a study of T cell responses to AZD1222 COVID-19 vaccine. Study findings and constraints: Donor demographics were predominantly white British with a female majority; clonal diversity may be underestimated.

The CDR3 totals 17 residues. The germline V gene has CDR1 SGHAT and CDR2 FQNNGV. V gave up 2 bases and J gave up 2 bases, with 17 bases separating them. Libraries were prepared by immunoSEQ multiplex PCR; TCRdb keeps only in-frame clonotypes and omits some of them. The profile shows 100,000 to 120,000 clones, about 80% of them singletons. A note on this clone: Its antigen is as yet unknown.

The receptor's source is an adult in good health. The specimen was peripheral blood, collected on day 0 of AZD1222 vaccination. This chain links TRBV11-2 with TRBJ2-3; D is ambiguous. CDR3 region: CASSLIGLTLYTDTQYF. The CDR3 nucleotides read TGTGCCAGCAGCTTAATTGGCCTAACACTCTACACAGATACGCAGTATTTT.